Listed below are T cell receptor beta chains from one sample, sequenced in a study of CD8+ T cells in alopecia areata. Sequencing used immunoSEQ multiplex PCR; TCRdb keeps in-frame clones, though not all of them. The table has about 120,000 clones, 50% to 75% seen once. The input for sequencing was CD8+ T cells sorted from blood, taken at week 4, from a patient treated with tofacitinib. Receptors were obtained from a human donor with alopecia areata. Both conserved end residues are part of each CDR3. Each record gives: V gene, J gene, clone size, D gene, CDR3 protein, CDR3 DNA. A D gene is named only where the DNA matches it firmly. Size is stated for part of the rows, as once, few or many counts, or as a class when the clone is expanded.

v_gene: TRBV29-1; j_gene: TRBJ2-4; abundance: few; d_gene: -; CDR3aa: CSVMDPSGHKNIQYF; CDR3nt: TGCAGCGTTATGGACCCAAGTGGACACAAAAACATTCAGTACTTC
v_gene: TRBV28; j_gene: TRBJ1-5; abundance: -; d_gene: -; CDR3aa: CASSSGYRQPQHF; CDR3nt: TGTGCCAGCAGTTCAGGGTATCGTCAGCCCCAGCATTTT
v_gene: TRBV29-1; j_gene: TRBJ2-4; abundance: few; d_gene: -; CDR3aa: CSVVEKTKNIQYF; CDR3nt: TGCAGCGTTGTTGAGAAGACCAAAAACATTCAGTACTTC
v_gene: TRBV18; j_gene: TRBJ1-2; abundance: few; d_gene: -; CDR3aa: CASSPPQGSGYTF; CDR3nt: TGTGCCAGCTCACCACCCCAGGGCTCTGGCTACACCTTC
v_gene: TRBV5-1; j_gene: TRBJ1-2; abundance: -; d_gene: -; CDR3aa: CASSLRGSNYGYTF; CDR3nt: TGCGCCAGCAGCTTGAGGGGGTCTAACTATGGCTACACCTTC
v_gene: TRBV13; j_gene: TRBJ1-1; abundance: -; d_gene: -; CDR3aa: CASSTNTEAFF; CDR3nt: TGTGCCAGCAGCACCAACACTGAAGCTTTCTTT
v_gene: TRBV30; j_gene: TRBJ1-5; abundance: -; d_gene: -; CDR3aa: CAWSRDSNQPQHF; CDR3nt: TGTGCCTGGAGTCGCGACAGTAATCAGCCCCAGCATTTT
v_gene: TRBV2; j_gene: TRBJ2-7; abundance: few; d_gene: TRBD2; CDR3aa: CASSDSASGPYEQYF; CDR3nt: TGTGCCAGCAGTGACTCGGCTAGCGGGCCCTACGAGCAGTACTTC
v_gene: TRBV12-5; j_gene: TRBJ2-3; abundance: -; d_gene: TRBD1; CDR3aa: CASADPGQSPTDTQYF; CDR3nt: TGTGCTAGTGCCGACCCGGGACAGTCCCCCACAGATACGCAGTATTTT
v_gene: TRBV29-1; j_gene: TRBJ2-3; abundance: -; d_gene: TRBD1; CDR3aa: CSVAGQDSQNSDTQYF; CDR3nt: TGCAGCGTGGCGGGACAGGACTCTCAAAATTCAGATACGCAGTATTTT
v_gene: TRBV29-1; j_gene: TRBJ1-2; abundance: -; d_gene: -; CDR3aa: CSVERQGLDGYTF; CDR3nt: TGCAGCGTTGAACGGCAGGGGTTAGATGGCTACACCTTC
v_gene: TRBV30; j_gene: TRBJ1-1; abundance: -; d_gene: -; CDR3aa: CAWSGSEAFF; CDR3nt: TGTGCCTGGAGTGGCTCTGAAGCTTTCTTT
v_gene: TRBV4-1; j_gene: TRBJ2-7; abundance: -; d_gene: -; CDR3aa: CASSQESPVPPYEQYF; CDR3nt: TGCGCCAGCAGCCAAGAATCCCCCGTACCCCCCTACGAGCAGTACTTC
v_gene: TRBV5-1; j_gene: TRBJ2-7; abundance: once; d_gene: -; CDR3aa: CASSLEGNYEQYF; CDR3nt: TGCGCCAGCAGCTTGGAGGGGAACTACGAGCAGTACTTC
v_gene: TRBV5-1; j_gene: TRBJ1-4; abundance: -; d_gene: -; CDR3aa: CASSLAGTHGEKLFF; CDR3nt: TGCGCCAGCAGCTTGGCCGGGACCCATGGGGAAAAACTGTTTTTT
v_gene: TRBV29-1; j_gene: TRBJ2-1; abundance: few; d_gene: TRBD2; CDR3aa: CSVEGLANEQFF; CDR3nt: TGCAGCGTTGAGGGACTAGCGAATGAGCAGTTCTTC
v_gene: TRBV4-1; j_gene: TRBJ2-6; abundance: -; d_gene: -; CDR3aa: CASSQVGPSGANVLTF; CDR3nt: TGCGCCAGCAGCCAAGTGGGACCCTCTGGGGCCAACGTCCTGACTTTC
v_gene: TRBV29-1; j_gene: TRBJ1-1; abundance: few; d_gene: -; CDR3aa: CSVVGGLSTEAFF; CDR3nt: TGCAGCGTTGTGGGGGGCTTGAGCACTGAAGCTTTCTTT
v_gene: TRBV29-1; j_gene: TRBJ2-1; abundance: few; d_gene: -; CDR3aa: CSVEKGPNNEQFF; CDR3nt: TGCAGCGTTGAAAAGGGTCCCAACAATGAGCAGTTCTTC
v_gene: TRBV6-5; j_gene: TRBJ1-5; abundance: -; d_gene: -; CDR3aa: CASSYSSGSNQPQHF; CDR3nt: TGTGCCAGCAGTTACTCCTCCGGGTCAAATCAGCCCCAGCATTTT
v_gene: TRBV7-9; j_gene: TRBJ2-7; abundance: -; d_gene: -; CDR3aa: CASSVQLNYEQYF; CDR3nt: TGTGCCAGCAGCGTACAGCTTAACTACGAGCAGTACTTC
v_gene: TRBV2; j_gene: TRBJ2-3; abundance: few; d_gene: TRBD2; CDR3aa: CASKLSGDLTDTQYF; CDR3nt: TGTGCCAGCAAGTTAAGCGGGGACCTCACAGATACGCAGTATTTT
v_gene: TRBV25-1; j_gene: TRBJ2-6; abundance: few; d_gene: -; CDR3aa: CASSGSDSVYPGANVLTF; CDR3nt: TGTGCCAGCAGTGGAAGCGACAGCGTCTACCCTGGGGCCAACGTCCTGACTTTC
v_gene: TRBV30; j_gene: TRBJ1-1; abundance: -; d_gene: -; CDR3aa: CAWSVLGTEAFF; CDR3nt: TGTGCCTGGAGTGTACTGGGGACTGAAGCTTTCTTT
v_gene: TRBV30; j_gene: TRBJ1-2; abundance: -; d_gene: TRBD1; CDR3aa: CAWRGGGDYGYTF; CDR3nt: TGTGCCTGGAGAGGGGGCGGAGACTATGGCTACACCTTC
v_gene: TRBV11-2; j_gene: TRBJ2-3; abundance: once; d_gene: TRBD2; CDR3aa: CASSRAPASGGNTDTQYF; CDR3nt: TGTGCCAGCAGCCGCGCTCCGGCTAGCGGGGGGAACACAGATACGCAGTATTTT
v_gene: TRBV29-1; j_gene: TRBJ1-1; abundance: -; d_gene: -; CDR3aa: CSVVRGLSTEAFF; CDR3nt: TGCAGCGTTGTGAGGGGATTGAGCACTGAAGCTTTCTTT
v_gene: TRBV7-9; j_gene: TRBJ2-6; abundance: -; d_gene: -; CDR3aa: CASSFSQGYGANVLTF; CDR3nt: TGTGCCAGCAGCTTTTCACAGGGTTATGGGGCCAACGTCCTGACTTTC
v_gene: TRBV15; j_gene: TRBJ2-5; abundance: -; d_gene: TRBD1; CDR3aa: CATSRPGQDSCYF; CDR3nt: TGTGCCACCAGCAGACCCGGACAGGATAGCTGCTACTTC
v_gene: TRBV28; j_gene: TRBJ2-7; abundance: -; d_gene: -; CDR3aa: CASSFSEQYF; CDR3nt: TGTGCCAGCAGTTTTAGCGAGCAGTACTTC
v_gene: TRBV30; j_gene: TRBJ2-1; abundance: -; d_gene: -; CDR3aa: CAWSWEYNEQFF; CDR3nt: TGTGCCTGGAGTTGGGAGTACAATGAGCAGTTCTTC
v_gene: TRBV30; j_gene: TRBJ2-7; abundance: few; d_gene: -; CDR3aa: CAWSVTGSYEQYF; CDR3nt: TGTGCCTGGAGTGTAACGGGGTCCTACGAGCAGTACTTC